This T cell receptor (beta chain) derives from a study of early T cells in non-severe SARS-CoV-2 infection. This clonotype was seen repeatedly, ten times or more. The TCR library protocol was used to attach unique molecular identifiers. These identifiers were attached to individual cDNA molecules. TCRdb redid the calling of the 5' RACE reads with MiXCR, one entry per CDR3 protein. The sample holds roughly 41,000 distinct CDR3 sequences, 5.8% seen once. The germline gives CDR1 SQVTM, CDR2 ANQGSEA. This CDR3 is 13 amino acids long. Unmatched junction bases numbered 5, after V lost 7 bases and J lost 0 bases.

The chain uses TRBV29-1 and TRBJ1-1; 7 bases line up with TRBD1. The sequencing input was whole blood. This sequence was found in an adult who was a healthcare worker with PCR-confirmed SARS-CoV-2 infection or an uninfected control (not recorded which). CDR3 in DNA: TGCAGCGGGAGACAGGGCATGAACACTGAAGCTTTCTTT. This codes for CSGRQGMNTEAFF. Variable domain in full (rest from reference TRBV29-1 and TRBJ1-1): SAVISQKPSRDICQRGTSLTIQCQVDSQVTMMFWYRQQPGQSLTLIATANQGSEATYESGFVIDKFPISRPNLTFSTLTVSNMSPEDSSIYLCSGRQGMNTEAFFGQGTRLTVV.